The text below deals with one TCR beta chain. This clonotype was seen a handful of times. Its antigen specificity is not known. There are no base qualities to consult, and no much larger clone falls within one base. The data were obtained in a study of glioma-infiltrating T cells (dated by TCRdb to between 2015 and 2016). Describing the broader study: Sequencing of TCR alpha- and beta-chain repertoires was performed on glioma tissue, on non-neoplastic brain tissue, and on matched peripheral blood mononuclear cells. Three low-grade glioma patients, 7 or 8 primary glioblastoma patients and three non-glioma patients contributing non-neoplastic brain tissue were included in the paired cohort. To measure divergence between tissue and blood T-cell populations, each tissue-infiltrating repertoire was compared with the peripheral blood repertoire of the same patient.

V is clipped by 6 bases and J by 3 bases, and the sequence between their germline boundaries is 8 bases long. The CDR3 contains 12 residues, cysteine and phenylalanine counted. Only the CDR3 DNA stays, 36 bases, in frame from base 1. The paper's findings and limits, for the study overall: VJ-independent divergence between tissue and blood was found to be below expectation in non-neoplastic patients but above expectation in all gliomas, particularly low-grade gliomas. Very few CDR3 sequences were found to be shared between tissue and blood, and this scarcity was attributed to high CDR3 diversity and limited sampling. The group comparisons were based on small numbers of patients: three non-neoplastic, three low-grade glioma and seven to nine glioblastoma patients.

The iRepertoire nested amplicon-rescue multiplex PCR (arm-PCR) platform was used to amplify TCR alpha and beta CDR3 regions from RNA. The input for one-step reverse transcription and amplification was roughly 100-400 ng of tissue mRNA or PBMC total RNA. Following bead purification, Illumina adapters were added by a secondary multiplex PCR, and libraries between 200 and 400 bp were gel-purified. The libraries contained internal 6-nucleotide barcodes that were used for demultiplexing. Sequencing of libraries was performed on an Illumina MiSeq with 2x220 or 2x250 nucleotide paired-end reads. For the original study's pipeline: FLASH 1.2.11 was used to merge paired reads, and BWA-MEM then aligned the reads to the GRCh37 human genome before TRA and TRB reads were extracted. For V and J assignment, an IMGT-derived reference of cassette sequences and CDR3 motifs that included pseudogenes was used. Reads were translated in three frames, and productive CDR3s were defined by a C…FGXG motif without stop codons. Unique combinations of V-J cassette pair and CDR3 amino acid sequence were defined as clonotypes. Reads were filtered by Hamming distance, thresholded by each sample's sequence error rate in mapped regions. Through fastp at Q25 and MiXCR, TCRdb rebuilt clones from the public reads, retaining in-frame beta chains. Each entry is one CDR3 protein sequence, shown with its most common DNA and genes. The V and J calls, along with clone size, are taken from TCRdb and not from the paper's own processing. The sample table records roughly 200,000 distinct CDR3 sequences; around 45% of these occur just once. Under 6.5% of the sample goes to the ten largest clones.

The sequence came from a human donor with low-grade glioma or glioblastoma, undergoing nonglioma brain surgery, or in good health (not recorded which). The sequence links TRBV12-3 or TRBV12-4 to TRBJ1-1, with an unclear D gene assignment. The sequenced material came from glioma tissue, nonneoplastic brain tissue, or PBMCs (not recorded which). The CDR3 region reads CASSTRDTEAFF. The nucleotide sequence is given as TGTGCCAGCAGCACCCGGGACACTGAAGCTTTCTTT.